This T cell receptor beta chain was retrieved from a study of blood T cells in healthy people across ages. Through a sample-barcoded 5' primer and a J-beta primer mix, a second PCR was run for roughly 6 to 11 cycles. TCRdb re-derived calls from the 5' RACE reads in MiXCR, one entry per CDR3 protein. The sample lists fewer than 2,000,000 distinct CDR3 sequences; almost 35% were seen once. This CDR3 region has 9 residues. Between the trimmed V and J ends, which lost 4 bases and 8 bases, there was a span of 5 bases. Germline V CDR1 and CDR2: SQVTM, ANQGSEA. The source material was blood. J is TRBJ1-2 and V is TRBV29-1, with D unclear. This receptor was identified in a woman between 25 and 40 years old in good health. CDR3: CSVGPGYTF. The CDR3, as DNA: TGCAGCGTTGGCCCAGGCTACACCTTC.